The rows below give T cell receptor beta chains drawn from one sample of a study of T cell responses to AZD1222 COVID-19 vaccine. The assay was immunoSEQ multiplex PCR, and TCRdb's table has in-frame clones only and misses some. Of over 150,000 clones listed, around nine tenths are singletons. The sequencing used peripheral blood, collected 28 days after the second AZD1222 dose. The receptors derive from an adult who received the AZD1222 COVID-19 vaccine. Each CDR3 is given with its conserved first and last residue. The D gene is left open where the match is weak. Clone size is given for some rows only: seen once, a few or many times, or a class if the clone is expanded.

TRBD1	TRBJ1-1	TRBV5-4	few	CASSLATGVSTEAFF	TGTGCCAGCAGCTTGGCCACAGGGGTGAGCACTGAAGCTTTCTTT
TRBD1	TRBJ1-1	TRBV3-1/TRBV3-2	.	CASSQGTGGTEAFF	TGTGCCAGCAGCCAGGGGACAGGGGGCACTGAAGCTTTCTTT
.	TRBJ1-1	TRBV19	.	CATTLQGKNTEAFF	TGTGCCACCACGTTGCAGGGGAAGAACACTGAAGCTTTCTTT
TRBD1	TRBJ2-7	TRBV30	.	CAWGRGLDEQYF	TGTGCCTGGGGCAGGGGGCTAGACGAGCAGTACTTC
.	TRBJ1-6	TRBV19	.	CASSTSRGDSPLHF	TGTGCCAGTAGTACCAGTCGGGGTGATTCACCCCTCCACTTT
TRBD2	TRBJ2-5	TRBV30	.	CAWTVLAGGRAQYF	TGTGCCTGGACGGTACTAGCGGGGGGTCGGGCCCAGTACTTC
TRBD1	TRBJ2-3	TRBV30	.	CAWSKSAWTGYTDTQYF	TGTGCCTGGAGTAAGTCCGCATGGACAGGTTACACAGATACGCAGTATTTT
.	TRBJ1-1	TRBV5-4	once	CASSPPGPMNTEAFF	TGTGCCAGCAGTCCTCCGGGACCTATGAACACTGAAGCTTTCTTT
TRBD1	TRBJ1-4	TRBV5-5	.	CASSLAVRSGGNATNEKLFF	TGTGCCAGCAGCTTGGCGGTAAGGTCAGGGGGGAATGCAACTAATGAAAAACTGTTTTTT
.	TRBJ2-5	TRBV7-9	.	CASSLDGWDF	TGTGCCAGCAGCTTAGATGGTTGGGACTTC